This passage covers 32 T cell receptor beta chains from one sample sequenced in a study of graft-versus-host responses after intestinal transplantation. Antigens of these TCRs are unknown. Only in-frame clones appear in the TCRdb table, and some are missing; sequencing was by immunoSEQ multiplex PCR. The sample has tens of thousands of clones; approximately 94% are singletons. The source material was unstimulated CD4+ T cells sorted from spleen or lymph node cells, sampled before transplant. These TCRs come from a human donor who was the organ donor for an intestinal transplant.

This chain joins TRBV28 and TRBJ1-5, with 7 bases fitting TRBD1. Germline V gives CDR1 MDHEN, CDR2 SYDVKM. The CDR3 has 13 residues. V shed 7 bases, J shed 10 bases, and the junction held 10 bases outside the gene matches. The CDR3 DNA sequence: TGTGCCAGCAAGCCCGACAGGGAATATCCCCAGCATTTT. Translation gives CASKPDREYPQHF.

The chain employs TRBV5-6 and TRBJ2-7; 8 bases are shared with TRBD1. Trimming took 4 bases from V and 2 from J; bases not matched to a gene: 8. CDR1 and CDR2 from the germline V gene are SGHDT and YYEEEE. This CDR3 is 15 amino acids long. As DNA, the CDR3 is TGTGCCAGCAGCCTGAAGACAGGGGCCACCTACGAGCAGTACTTC. It codes for CASSLKTGATYEQYF.

The gene calls are TRBV7-3 and TRBJ2-1; 12 nucleotides align to TRBD1. Germline V gene lookup returns CDR1 SGHTA and CDR2 FQGTGA. The CDR3 has 17 residues. V lost 1 base, J lost 8 bases, and 9 bases stayed unmatched. DNA for the CDR3: TGTGCCAGCAGCTTAAGGGGCGGGACAGGGGGCATAGATGAGCAGTTCTTC. This sequence encodes CASSLRGGTGGIDEQFF.

V gene TRBV7-8 combines with J gene TRBJ1-4; D uncertain. The V end lost 5 bases, the J end lost 6 bases, and 13 bases lay between the germline ends. CDR1 and CDR2 from the germline V gene are SGHVS and FQNEAQ. The CDR3 has 14 residues. The CDR3, as DNA: TGTGCCAGCAGCCCGGGCCGCGGGGATGAAAAACTGTTTTTT. Translated, it gives CASSPGRGDEKLFF.

CDR3 coding DNA: TGTGCCCCCGCTTGGGGGATGAACACTGAAGCTTTCTTT. Protein: CAPAWGMNTEAFF. This sequence joins TRBV6-1 and TRBJ1-1, with D possibly matching TRBD1 (5 bases). V was shortened by 11 bases and J by 0 bases, with 13 bases between the two germline ends. Germline V gives CDR1 MNHNS, CDR2 SASEGT. The CDR3 runs to 13 residues.

V gene TRBV5-1 combines with J gene TRBJ1-2; possibly TRBD1 for D (5 bases). Germline loops: CDR1 SGHRS, CDR2 YFSETQ. There are 17 residues in the CDR3. The germline V and J ends were trimmed by 4 bases and 0 bases, with 19 bases remaining between them. The DNA for the CDR3 is TGCGCCAGCAGCATGGGGGATTTCCGGAGAGCTAACTATGGCTACACCTTC. Translating gives CASSMGDFRRANYGYTF.

This chain uses TRBV10-2 with TRBJ2-5, with TRBD2 as a possible D gene (7 bases). The V end was cut by 7 bases, the J end by 5 bases, with 17 bases between. The CDR3 totals 14 residues. CDR1 WSHSY and CDR2 SAAADI come from the germline V gene. The chain's CDR3 is CASTWAGAQETQYF. The CDR3 DNA reads TGCGCCAGCACTTGGGCGGGGGCGCAGGAGACCCAGTACTTC.

The rearrangement links TRBV7-3 to TRBJ2-6; 8 positions match TRBD1. V shed 5 bases and J 2 bases; nucleotides not matched to a gene: 8. Germline CDR1 and CDR2: SGHTA and FQGTGA. The CDR3 runs 17 residues. The CDR3 loop reads CASSPRQGKAGANVLTF. For the CDR3, the DNA is TGTGCCAGCAGCCCCCGACAGGGGAAGGCTGGGGCCAACGTCCTGACTTTC.

The rearrangement uses TRBV7-9 and TRBJ1-1; 9 bases align to TRBD1. Trimming cost V 8 bases and J 7 bases; bases outside gene matches: 8. The CDR3 contains 13 residues. CDR1 SEHNR and CDR2 FQNEAQ come from the germline V gene (reference sequence). The DNA of the CDR3 is TGTGCCAGCGGAAACAGGGGGCCGGTTGAAGCTTTCTTT. Amino acids: CASGNRGPVEAFF.

J is TRBJ1-1 and V is TRBV5-4; D is ambiguous. Trimming left V 5 bases short and J 8 bases short, with 10 bases between. The CDR3 loop spans 11 amino acids. The germline gives CDR1 SGHNT, CDR2 YYREEE (reference sequence). CDR3 residues: CASSKGNEAFF. CDR3 nucleotide sequence: TGTGCCAGCAGTAAGGGTAACGAAGCTTTCTTT.

CDR3 DNA: TGTGCCAGCAGCTTAGGGAATTCACCCCTCCACTTT. This translates into CASSLGNSPLHF. V usage is TRBV7-2 and J usage is TRBJ1-6; no reliable D call. V lost 1 base, J lost 7 bases, and 2 bases lay in between. CDR3 length: 12 residues. Germline V gene sequence: CDR1 SGHTA, CDR2 FQGNSA.

V is TRBV6-5 and J is TRBJ1-5, with 7 nucleotides matching TRBD1. V lost 4 bases, J lost 3 bases, and 6 bases stayed unmatched. This CDR3 is built from 15 residues. In germline, CDR1 is MNHEY, CDR2 SVGAGI. CDR3 coding DNA: TGTGCCAGCAGTTTAAACAGGGGAAACAATCAGCCCCAGCATTTT. The encoded protein is CASSLNRGNNQPQHF.

J is TRBJ2-7 and V is TRBV27, with D uncertain. CDR1 is MNHEY and CDR2 is SMNVEV in the germline V gene (reference sequence). V was pared by 1 base and J by 5 bases, with 24 bases between. The CDR3 consists of 18 residues. CDR3 coding DNA: TGTGCCAGCAGTTTATACGTTCAAGGGCAGGCGCTCCTTGACGAGCAGTACTTC. Amino acid sequence: CASSLYVQGQALLDEQYF.

This clone has a single count. V is TRBV7-9 and J is TRBJ1-1; 7 bases fit TRBD1. The CDR3 runs 15 residues. V was clipped by 4 bases and J by 4 bases; unmatched bases: 9. Per the germline V gene, CDR1 is SEHNR and CDR2 is FQNEAQ (reference sequence). The CDR3 loop reads CASSSPAGGSTEAFF. The DNA of the CDR3 is TGTGCCAGCAGCTCACCCGCAGGGGGATCCACTGAAGCTTTCTTT.

This rearrangement joins TRBV18 to TRBJ2-7, with D maybe TRBD1 (5 bases). The CDR3 is 13 residues long. V lost 4 bases and J 3 bases, leaving 10 bases between the germline ends. Germline CDR1 and CDR2: KGHSH and LQKENI. The CDR3 region has the DNA TGTGCCAGCTCACGCTCAGACAGCTACGAGCAGTACTTC. It codes for CASSRSDSYEQYF.

The rearrangement links TRBV18 to TRBJ1-2, with D unclear. This CDR3 comprises 14 residues. Germline values: CDR1 KGHSH, CDR2 LQKENI. V was trimmed by 3 bases and J by 2 bases, leaving 10 bases between them. CDR3 protein: CASSPEVENYGYTF. As DNA, the CDR3 is TGTGCCAGCTCACCTGAGGTGGAGAACTATGGCTACACCTTC.

The chain recombines TRBV28 with TRBJ2-1, with unresolved D. This CDR3 has 12 amino acids. Germline CDR1 is MDHEN and CDR2 is SYDVKM. V gave up 9 bases and J gave up 1 base, with 7 bases separating them. The CDR3: CASFSSYNEQFF. In DNA form, the CDR3 reads TGTGCCAGTTTTTCGTCCTACAATGAGCAGTTCTTC.

The rearrangement uses TRBV29-1 and TRBJ1-2; no definite D call. CDR3 length equals 12 residues. CDR1 SQVTM and CDR2 ANQGSEA come from the germline V gene. The V and J ends lost 3 bases and 7 bases respectively, with 12 bases between them. This CDR3 is CSVEKGRSGYTF. Written as DNA, the CDR3 is TGCAGCGTTGAGAAGGGCCGGAGTGGCTACACCTTC.

This rearrangement joins TRBV7-2 to TRBJ2-3; unclear D gene. V was pared by 10 bases and J by 2 bases, with 19 bases between. The CDR3 loop spans 15 amino acids. Germline-derived CDR1 and CDR2 are SGHTA and FQGNSA. The CDR3 protein is CATYKTEDPTDTQYF. In DNA form, the CDR3 reads TGTGCCACCTACAAGACTGAAGACCCCACAGATACGCAGTATTTT.

The chain carries TRBV19 and TRBJ2-7, with a possible D match to TRBD1 (5 bases). V lost 4 bases and J lost 3, with 22 bases in between. The V gene's germline CDR1 is LNHDA and CDR2 SQIVND (reference sequence). The CDR3 runs 17 residues. CDR3 in DNA: TGTGCCAGTAGTACCACCAGTCTCTTTCAGGGCGGCTACGAGCAGTACTTC. Encoded protein: CASSTTSLFQGGYEQYF.

The rearrangement links TRBV14 to TRBJ2-7; 7 bases match TRBD1. Germline V CDR1 and CDR2: SGHDN, FVKESK. The CDR3 is 13 amino acids. V trimming: 3 bases; J trimming: 6 bases; junction bases outside the gene matches: 5. The CDR3 DNA is TGTGCCAGCAGCCAGATGACAGGGTTCGAGCAGTACTTC. It translates to CASSQMTGFEQYF.

This clone was recorded a few times. The chain is built from TRBV5-5 and TRBJ1-1; D remains ambiguous. Germline assignment: CDR1 SGHKS and CDR2 YYEKEE (reference sequence). This CDR3 is 13 amino acids long. V was trimmed by 0 bases and J by 6 bases, leaving 9 bases between them. CDR3 in amino acids: CASSLVLAAEAFF. For the CDR3, the DNA is TGTGCCAGCAGCTTGGTCCTCGCTGCTGAAGCTTTCTTT.

This clone was observed a single time. The CDR3 coding sequence is TGTGCCAGCAGCTTATCGGGTGGCGGATCGCCCGGGGAGCTGTTTTTT. The encoded protein is CASSLSGGGSPGELFF. The rearrangement links TRBV7-6 to TRBJ2-2; D remains ambiguous. The CDR3 consists of 16 residues. The V end lost 2 bases, the J end lost 6 bases, and 16 bases lay between the germline ends. Germline V CDR1 and CDR2: SGHVS, FNYEAQ.

The chain uses TRBV5-6 and TRBJ1-3, with 8 bases matching TRBD1. Germline V gives CDR1 SGHDT, CDR2 YYEEEE. The CDR3 is 16 residues long. The ends lost 3 bases at V and 0 bases at J; junction bases unmatched: 5. The CDR3 DNA reads as TGTGCCAGCAGCTCGACAGGGGCGGACTCTGGAAACACCATATATTTT. This codes for CASSSTGADSGNTIYF.

The chain combines TRBV7-2 with TRBJ2-1; TRBD2 matches at 9 bases. The V segment lost 1 base and the J segment 3 bases; nucleotides outside the gene matches: 1. The CDR3 is 15 amino acids. Looked up from germline, CDR1 is SGHTA and CDR2 is FQGNSA. The CDR3 nucleotides read TGTGCCAGCAGCTTAGTTAGCGGGGGCTACAATGAGCAGTTCTTC. Its translation: CASSLVSGGYNEQFF.

The chain recombines TRBV7-2 with TRBJ2-1; tentatively, D is TRBD1 (6 bases). V was trimmed by 2 bases and J by 10 bases, leaving 15 bases between them. Germline lookup yields CDR1 SGHTA and CDR2 FQGNSA. This CDR3 is built from 14 residues. Here the CDR3 reads CASSLRFAGDEQFF. Here the CDR3 DNA reads TGTGCCAGCAGCTTAAGATTCGCAGGGGACGAGCAGTTCTTC.

V and J are TRBV10-3 and TRBJ1-6; 10 positions agree with TRBD1. V was pared by 10 bases and J by 7 bases, with 13 bases of the junction left unmatched. The CDR3 covers 16 residues. Germline V gene lookup returns CDR1 ENHRY and CDR2 SYGVKD. The CDR3 nucleotides are TGTGCCACTGAGATCGGACCGGGACAGGGGAATTCACCCCTCCACTTT. It encodes CATEIGPGQGNSPLHF.

The V gene is TRBV27, the J gene TRBJ1-2, with 7 bases matching TRBD1. The junction had 8 bases not matched to a gene; V was cut back by 5 bases and J by 5 bases. The CDR3 spans 14 residues. CDR1 and CDR2 (germline): MNHEY, SMNVEV (reference sequence). The CDR3 bases are TGTGCCAGCAGTACTGTCAGGGGGAGGTATGGCTACACCTTC. Its protein product is CASSTVRGRYGYTF.

CDR3 bases: TGCGCCAGCAGCTTGGAGACAGGGCTGGGGGAAAAACTGTTTTTT. Its protein is CASSLETGLGEKLFF. The J gene is TRBJ1-4, the V gene TRBV5-1, with 7 bases matching TRBD1. Germline lookup yields CDR1 SGHRS and CDR2 YFSETQ. The ends lost 0 bases at V and 8 bases at J; junction bases unmatched: 7. The CDR3 sequence is 15 residues long.

The chain joins TRBV7-9 to TRBJ2-2; 9 positions agree with TRBD2. Per germline, CDR1 SEHNR and CDR2 FQNEAQ (reference sequence). This CDR3 comprises 16 residues. Unmatched junction bases numbered 2, after V lost 0 bases and J lost 3 bases. CDR3 amino acids: CASSLASGGDTGELFF. For the CDR3, the DNA is TGTGCCAGCAGCTTAGCTAGCGGGGGTGACACCGGGGAGCTGTTTTTT.

The chain is built from TRBV9 and TRBJ1-1; D uncertain. CDR1 is SGDLS and CDR2 is YYNGEE in the germline V gene. CDR3 length equals 13 residues. With 0 bases removed from V and 5 bases from J, the gap between germline ends came to 8 bases. This chain's CDR3 is CASSVVGWTEAFF. The CDR3 DNA reads TGTGCCAGCAGCGTAGTGGGATGGACTGAAGCTTTCTTT.

V gene TRBV27 combines with J gene TRBJ2-7; no clear D. V lost 3 bases and J 2 bases, leaving 8 bases between the germline ends. Looked up from germline, CDR1 is MNHEY and CDR2 is SMNVEV (reference sequence). This CDR3 has 13 residues. CDR3 sequence reads: CASSLTPTYEQYF. CDR3 nucleotide sequence: TGTGCCAGCAGTTTGACGCCAACCTACGAGCAGTACTTC.